One sample yielded the 9 T cell receptor beta chains listed below, sequenced in a study of post-analysis software for immune sequencing data. Study conclusions and caveats: There were five or six TRBV segments more frequent in patients than controls, and TRBV5-6, TRBV5-1 and TRBV20-1 were among them.

Presence of unique molecular identifiers characterized the TCR beta cDNA libraries. From the PCR reads, TCRdb called clonotypes with MiXCR, one entry per CDR3 protein. The repertoire has under 900,000 distinct CDR3 sequences, approximately 50% of them found once; the top ten carry 4.6%. The antigens of these receptors remain unknown. Sequenced: blood. The receptors were sampled from a girl aged 5 to 17 with multiple sclerosis.

Only one count was recorded for this clonotype. The J gene is TRBJ2-7, the V gene TRBV3-1; no reliable D call. This CDR3 has 14 residues. From germline, CDR1 is LGHDT and CDR2 YNNKEL (reference sequence). With 3 bases removed from V and 0 bases from J, the gap between germline ends came to 9 bases. The CDR3: CASSHRTYSYEQYF. CDR3 DNA sequence: TGTGCCAGCAGCCACCGGACCTACTCCTACGAGCAGTACTTC.

This rearrangement joins TRBV29-1 to TRBJ2-1; the match to TRBD2 covers 14 bases. The CDR3 loop spans 16 amino acids. Germline V gene sequence: CDR1 SQVTM, CDR2 ANQGSEA. The V segment lost 4 bases and the J segment 1 base; nucleotides outside the gene matches: 3. Here the CDR3 DNA reads TGCAGCGTTGCGGGACTAGCGGGAGAATCCTACAATGAGCAGTTCTTC. This codes for CSVAGLAGESYNEQFF.

This chain links TRBV5-1 with TRBJ2-2; 12 bases are a match to TRBD1. Unmatched junction bases numbered 8, after V lost 6 bases and J lost 8 bases. The germline V gene has CDR1 SGHRS and CDR2 YFSETQ. This CDR3 contains 15 residues. CDR3 amino acids: CASTPGQGAPGELFF. In nucleotides, the CDR3 is TGCGCCAGCACCCCGGGACAGGGGGCGCCGGGGGAGCTGTTTTTT.

The chain combines TRBV6-1 with TRBJ2-5; the D gene could be TRBD1 or TRBD2 (5 bases each). The last part of the DNA fits TRBJ2-7 better; the J call may be wrong. The CDR3 covers 15 residues. Germline V gives CDR1 MNHNS, CDR2 SASEGT. CDR3 bases: TGTGCCAGCGATAACCGGGACCGAGTCCTCTACGAGCAGTACTTC. Protein product: CASDNRDRVLYEQYF.

The rearrangement uses TRBV7-9 and TRBJ2-3; the D gene could be TRBD1 or TRBD2 (5 bases each). CDR3 length equals 15 residues. Germline-derived CDR1 and CDR2 are SEHNR and FQNEAQ (reference sequence). With 4 bases removed from V and 6 bases from J, the gap between germline ends came to 17 bases. The CDR3 nucleotides are TGTGCCAGCAGCTGGGGACGGATATATACGGATACGCAGTATTTT. Protein sequence: CASSWGRIYTDTQYF. Supplemented by reference TRBV7-9 and TRBJ2-3, the full variable domain reads DTGVSQNPRHKITKRGQNVTFRCDPISEHNRLYWYRQTLGQGPEFLTYFQNEAQLEKSRLLSDRFSAERPKGSFSTLEIQRTEQGDSAMYLCASSWGRIYTDTQYFGPGTRLTVL.

The V call is TRBV20-1, the J call TRBJ2-7; 8 nucleotides line up with TRBD1. V shed 0 bases, J shed 0 bases, and the junction held 4 bases outside the gene matches. The CDR3 extends over 15 amino acids. CDR1 and CDR2 from the germline V gene are DFQATT and SNEGSKA (reference sequence). The CDR3, as DNA: TGCAGTGCTAGAGAAGGGACAGGCTTCTCCTACGAGCAGTACTTC. Its translation is CSAREGTGFSYEQYF.

The CDR3, as DNA: TGTGCCAGCAGTTCCATTAAGTTGTACTTC. Translation gives CASSSIKLYF. The V call is TRBV6-5, the J call TRBJ2-7; D is undetermined. The CDR3 totals 10 residues. Looked up from germline, CDR1 is MNHEY and CDR2 is SVGAGI. V lost 4 bases and J lost 12, with 10 bases in between.

This clonotype was detected a few times. The rearrangement joins TRBV12-3 or TRBV12-4 to TRBJ2-7; tentatively, D is TRBD1 (6 bases). The V and J ends lost 6 bases and 6 bases respectively, with 12 bases between them. This CDR3 comprises 12 residues. The CDR3 loop is CASSLDSLEQYF. The CDR3 DNA reads TGTGCCAGCAGCCTGGACAGTCTCGAGCAGTACTTC.

V gene TRBV6-5 combines with J gene TRBJ2-7, with 8 bases aligning to TRBD2. This CDR3 is built from 14 residues. V was pared by 4 bases and J by 5 bases, with 7 bases of the junction left unmatched. Germline CDR1 and CDR2: MNHEY and SVGAGI. The CDR3: CASSSSGSLDEQYF. In DNA, the CDR3 is TGTGCCAGCAGTTCCAGCGGGAGTTTGGACGAGCAGTACTTC.